This section outlines one TCR beta chain sequence together with its context. The sample belongs to a study of blood T cell repertoires in COVID-19. Study-level background: Material from acute and convalescent COVID-19 was sourced from the United States, Italy and Spain. From T cells, B-cell-depleted T cells, or PBMCs came the material, which was cDNA or gDNA.

This CDR3 has 15 amino acids. Germline CDR1 is LGHDT and CDR2 is YNNKEL (reference sequence). The V and J ends lost 2 bases and 6 bases, in that order; junction bases with no gene match: 5. In the original analysis: Nucleated cell number was recorded as an estimate derived from reference gene primer amplification. Clones were read by immunoSEQ multiplex PCR, and TCRdb kept only the in-frame ones, dropping some. V, J and clone size are those of that table, while D and trimming were read from the DNA. The repertoire holds approximately 180,000 clones, with 82% as singletons. The TCR comes from a woman aged 70-85 years with acute or convalescent COVID-19. Sequenced sample: peripheral blood. The chain is built from TRBV3-1 (or the pseudogene TRBV3-2) and TRBJ2-1; 9 bases agree with TRBD2. For the CDR3, the DNA is TGTGCCAGCAGCCAACAGATAGCGGGAGTCAATGAGCAGTTCTTC. It encodes CASSQQIAGVNEQFF.